A single sample gave rise to the 25 T cell receptor beta chains below, sequenced in a study of cytomegalovirus exposure and HLA in healthy donors. The PCR employed 60 Vbeta primers together with 13 Jbeta primers. The table came from immunoSEQ multiplex PCR; TCRdb's copy has only in-frame clones and leaves some out. The data show 150,000 to 200,000 clones, with approximately 80% seen just once and about 2.4% held by the top ten. The sequenced sample was PBMCs. The receptor set was obtained from a male donor in good health and CMV-seronegative.

The V gene is TRBV25-1, the J gene TRBJ2-6; 9 bases are a match to TRBD1. V was pared by 5 bases and J by 2 bases, with 1 base of the junction left unmatched. This CDR3 comprises 15 residues. CDR1 MGHDK and CDR2 SYGVNS come from the germline V gene. The CDR3 nucleotides read TGTGCCAGCAGTCGGGACAGGGCTGGGGCCAACGTCCTGACTTTC. Residues: CASSRDRAGANVLTF.

The chain employs TRBV19 and TRBJ2-2; possibly TRBD1 for D (6 bases). The CDR3 is made up of 14 amino acids. The germline V and J ends were trimmed by 7 bases and 7 bases, with 16 bases remaining between them. Germline V gives CDR1 LNHDA, CDR2 SQIVND (reference sequence). CDR3 sequence: CASITTGFGGELFF. CDR3 nucleotides: TGTGCCAGTATTACTACAGGGTTTGGCGGGGAGCTGTTTTTT.

This chain uses TRBV7-2 with TRBJ1-5; 9 bases line up with TRBD1. J was trimmed by 9 bases and V by 1 base; bases with no gene match: 7. Germline lookup yields CDR1 SGHTA and CDR2 FQGNSA. The CDR3 has 15 amino acids. CDR3 sequence: CASSLVGTGLGPQHF. In DNA, the CDR3 is TGTGCCAGCAGCTTAGTTGGGACAGGGCTAGGGCCCCAGCATTTT. Together with reference TRBV7-2 and TRBJ1-5, the CDR3 gives the full variable domain: GAGVSQSPSNKVTEKGKDVELRCDPISGHTALYWYRQSLGQGLEFLIYFQGNSAPDKSGLPSDRFSAERTGGSVSTLTIQRTQQEDSAVYLCASSLVGTGLGPQHFGDGTRLSIL.

The V call is TRBV7-9, the J call TRBJ2-5; D gene unclear. This CDR3 is built from 15 residues. Germline loops: CDR1 SEHNR, CDR2 FQNEAQ (reference sequence). V lost 2 bases and J 3 bases, leaving 13 bases between the germline ends. The CDR3 reads CASSLISGVEETQYF. In nucleotides, the CDR3 is TGTGCCAGCAGCTTAATATCTGGAGTGGAAGAGACCCAGTACTTC.

This sequence joins TRBV18 and TRBJ2-6, with TRBD1 identical over 8 bases. The germline CDR1 and CDR2 sequences are KGHSH and LQKENI. The J segment lost 0 bases and the V segment lost 3 bases, leaving 10 bases of the junction unmatched. The CDR3 covers 19 residues. This CDR3 reads CASSPLGQGDISGANVLTF. CDR3 bases: TGTGCCAGCTCACCGCTCGGACAGGGAGATATCTCTGGGGCCAACGTCCTGACTTTC.

The chain joins TRBV7-9 to TRBJ1-4; perhaps TRBD1 as D (5 bases). Looked up from germline, CDR1 is SEHNR and CDR2 is FQNEAQ (reference sequence). The CDR3 spans 15 residues. V lost 3 bases, J lost 6 bases, and 14 bases lay in between. The CDR3 sequence is CASSFWAGYDEKLFF. CDR3 bases: TGTGCCAGCAGCTTTTGGGCAGGGTACGATGAAAAACTGTTTTTT.

This clone appeared a single time. J is TRBJ2-5 and V is TRBV2; 12 nucleotides agree with TRBD2. The CDR3 is 16 amino acids. Germline CDR1 SNHLY, CDR2 FYNNEI. Trimming took 4 bases from V and 3 from J; bases not matched to a gene: 6. The CDR3: CASSGLAGGDKETQYF. The CDR3 DNA is TGTGCCAGCAGTGGTCTAGCGGGGGGGGACAAAGAGACCCAGTACTTC.

This chain joins TRBV5-1 and TRBJ2-7; possibly TRBD2 for D (6 bases). This CDR3 spans 12 amino acids. In germline, CDR1 is SGHRS, CDR2 YFSETQ. Trimming removed 5 bases at V and 6 bases at J, with 12 bases between. This chain's CDR3 is CASRGGLPEQYF. CDR3 DNA sequence: TGCGCCAGCAGGGGGGGATTACCCGAGCAGTACTTC.

In DNA, the CDR3 is TGTGCCAGCAGACCCCGACAGGGAAACACCATATATTTT. Translation gives CASRPRQGNTIYF. V and J are TRBV27 and TRBJ1-3; a possible D gene is TRBD1 (5 bases). Trimming stripped 6 bases from V and 4 bases from J, with 10 bases between. Germline values: CDR1 MNHEY, CDR2 SMNVEV (reference sequence). The CDR3 extends over 13 amino acids.

The chain has TRBV27 and TRBJ2-7, with 7 positions matching TRBD2. Unmatched junction bases numbered 8, after V lost 6 bases and J lost 3 bases. Germline assignment: CDR1 MNHEY and CDR2 SMNVEV (reference sequence). CDR3 length: 14 residues. This chain's CDR3 is CASSPWGGSYEQYF. The DNA for the CDR3 is TGTGCCAGCAGCCCATGGGGGGGAAGCTACGAGCAGTACTTC.

The chain has TRBV15 and TRBJ2-1; 8 nucleotides line up with TRBD1. Losses at the gene ends were 3 bases for V and 10 bases for J; bases not matched to a gene: 11. Looked up from germline, CDR1 is LNHNV and CDR2 is YYDKDF (reference sequence). There are 15 residues in the CDR3. The CDR3 sequence: CATSSTGGTNREQFF. In DNA, the CDR3 is TGTGCCACCAGCAGTACAGGGGGGACGAATAGGGAGCAGTTCTTC.

This clone was counted between two and nine times. The chain employs TRBV6-1 and TRBJ2-7; D is possibly TRBD1 (5 bases). Per the germline V gene, CDR1 is MNHNS and CDR2 is SASEGT. This CDR3 region has 18 residues. V lost 0 bases and J lost 2, with 20 bases in between. The CDR3 DNA is TGTGCCAGCAGTGAAGCCCATCCCCGACAGCATCCACCCTACGAGCAGTACTTC. Its translation: CASSEAHPRQHPPYEQYF.

In regard to this clone: The junction departs from germline at one end; a sequencing error may be responsible. V is TRBV29-1 and J is TRBJ2-3, with 9 bases aligning to TRBD1. In germline, CDR1 is SQVTM, CDR2 ANQGSEA. The CDR3 runs to 15 residues. The CDR3 sequence is CGVEDQDRGFDTQYF. CDR3 sequence (DNA): TGCGGCGTTGAAGACCAGGACAGGGGATTCGATACGCAGTATTTT.

This chain joins TRBV15 and TRBJ2-1, with TRBD2 matching over 10 bases. The CDR3 spans 18 residues. Germline V CDR1 and CDR2: LNHNV, YYDKDF (reference sequence). V lost 5 bases, J lost 6 bases, and 16 bases stayed unmatched. This chain's CDR3 is CATSSGAGGSILFNEQFF. DNA for the CDR3: TGTGCCACCAGCTCCGGAGCGGGAGGGTCAATTTTATTCAATGAGCAGTTCTTC.

This chain joins TRBV25-1 and TRBJ1-5; D possibly corresponds to TRBD1 (6 bases). Trimming removed 6 bases from V and 4 bases from J, with 7 bases in between. CDR3 length equals 12 residues. Germline CDR1 reads MGHDK; CDR2 reads SYGVNS. CDR3 coding DNA: TGTGCCAGCAGGACAGGTAATCAGCCCCAGCATTTT. This gives the protein CASRTGNQPQHF.

The genes are TRBV4-1 and TRBJ2-3, with D maybe TRBD2 (6 bases). The CDR3 contains 17 residues. With 1 base removed from V and 0 bases from J, the gap between germline ends came to 14 bases. The germline V gene has CDR1 MGHRA and CDR2 YSYEKL. CDR3 protein: CASSQGGAARSTDTQYF. The CDR3 DNA follows: TGCGCCAGCAGCCAAGGCGGGGCGGCTCGAAGCACAGATACGCAGTATTTT.

This clone was counted only a few times. The rearrangement uses TRBV29-1 and TRBJ1-1, with TRBD1 matching over 11 bases. The germline gives CDR1 SQVTM, CDR2 ANQGSEA. This CDR3 has 15 amino acids. Unmatched junction bases numbered 9, after V lost 4 bases and J lost 5 bases. Written as DNA, the CDR3 is TGCAGCGTTGCCGTCGGGACAGGGGGAAGGACTGAAGCTTTCTTT. It codes for CSVAVGTGGRTEAFF. The full variable domain, in which reference TRBV29-1 and TRBJ1-1 provide the parts outside the CDR3, is SAVISQKPSRDICQRGTSLTIQCQVDSQVTMMFWYRQQPGQSLTLIATANQGSEATYESGFVIDKFPISRPNLTFSTLTVSNMSPEDSSIYLCSVAVGTGGRTEAFFGQGTRLTVV.

This clone was detected a few times. This chain connects TRBV6-5 to TRBJ1-6; a weak D match, TRBD1 (5 bases). Trimming took 0 bases from V and 17 from J, leaving 17 bases between them. Per the germline V gene, CDR1 is MNHEY and CDR2 is SVGAGI. This CDR3 spans 14 amino acids. This CDR3 reads CASSYSQLSGGFHF. The CDR3 DNA reads TGTGCCAGCAGTTACTCTCAACTAAGCGGGGGGTTCCACTTT.

Details on this clone: The junction shows a germline mismatch at one end, possibly a read error. The chain joins TRBV5-6 to TRBJ1-2; tentatively, D is TRBD1 (5 bases). CDR3 length: 17 residues. The V gene's germline CDR1 is SGHDT and CDR2 YYEEEE. CDR3 DNA sequence: TGTGCCAGCAGCCCTAGGAGGGGCAACTTCCCAAACTATGGCTACCCCTTC. Translated, it gives CASSPRRGNFPNYGYPF.

The chain carries TRBV6-1 and TRBJ2-3; TRBD1 is a possible D gene (5 bases). Germline V gives CDR1 MNHNS, CDR2 SASEGT. The V gene lost 4 bases and the J gene lost 3 bases, with 11 bases spanning the gap. The CDR3 extends over 14 amino acids. CDR3 region: CASSGGAGTDTQYF. As DNA, the CDR3 is TGTGCCAGCAGTGGGGGCGCTGGTACAGATACGCAGTATTTT.

The chain combines TRBV5-4 with TRBJ2-6; a possible D gene is TRBD1 (5 bases). Trimming left V 5 bases short and J 1 base short, with 13 bases between. The CDR3 totals 16 residues. Germline V gene lookup returns CDR1 SGHNT and CDR2 YYREEE (reference sequence). DNA for the CDR3: TGTGCCAGCAGGAGAGAAGGGGCGTCTGGGGCCAACGTCCTGACTTTC. This codes for CASRREGASGANVLTF.

The CDR3 DNA reads as TGTGCCAGCAGCTCTTATTTACTAGCGGGGGGGCCAAGTTACACCGGGGAGCTGTTTTTT. This translates into CASSSYLLAGGPSYTGELFF. This chain connects TRBV5-4 to TRBJ2-2; TRBD2 aligns across 13 bases. Per germline, CDR1 SGHNT and CDR2 YYREEE (reference sequence). The CDR3 runs to 20 residues. The V gene end was trimmed by 3 bases and the J gene end by 3 bases; junction bases not matched to a gene: 14.

The rearrangement joins TRBV4-2 to TRBJ2-2; a possible D gene is TRBD2 (5 bases). The V end lost 0 bases, the J end lost 6 bases, and 11 bases lay between the germline ends. Germline V CDR1 and CDR2: LGHNA, YNFKEQ. CDR3 length equals 15 residues. The CDR3 is CASSQDLNGAGELFF. Here the CDR3 DNA reads TGTGCCAGCAGCCAAGATTTGAACGGGGCCGGGGAGCTGTTTTTT.

The chain is built from TRBV5-1 and TRBJ1-2; 7 bases agree with TRBD1. The CDR3 covers 14 residues. The V gene end was trimmed by 4 bases and the J gene end by 7 bases; junction bases not matched to a gene: 10. Germline lookup yields CDR1 SGHRS and CDR2 YFSETQ. The CDR3 nucleotides read TGCGCCAGCAGCCCCGTCGACAGGGAGCTTGGCTACACCTTC. Translating gives CASSPVDRELGYTF.

The chain carries TRBV18 and TRBJ2-3; the match to TRBD2 covers 7 bases. The J segment lost 4 bases and the V segment lost 2 bases, leaving 6 bases of the junction unmatched. Germline lookup yields CDR1 KGHSH and CDR2 LQKENI. The CDR3 contains 15 residues. The chain's CDR3 is CASSPERGGADTQYF. The CDR3 nucleotides are TGTGCCAGCTCACCAGAGCGGGGTGGGGCAGATACGCAGTATTTT.